A selection of T cell receptor beta chains follows, all from one sample in a study of blood T cells in healthy people across ages. TCRdb reprocessed the 5' RACE reads via MiXCR and lists one record per CDR3 protein. The table lists more than 900,000 distinct CDR3 sequences, 20% to 25% of them singletons. These data were likewise used in another study, on T cells of mothers and their children.

Material for sequencing was blood. The origin of the receptors is a girl aged 2 to 9 in good health. CDR3s include the opening cysteine and the closing phenylalanine or tryptophan. The order of the fields is J gene, V gene, clone size, D gene, CDR3 protein, CDR3 DNA. The D gene is left open where the match is weak. Clone size is not always given. Where it is, it says once, few, many or a class for expanded clones.

J: TRBJ2-3
V: TRBV9
size: -
D: -
CDR3: CASSVDRVTDTQYF
DNA: TGTGCCAGCAGCGTAGACAGAGTCACAGATACGCAGTATTTT

J: TRBJ2-4
V: TRBV5-1
size: few
D: -
CDR3: CASSLVSEAKNIQYF
DNA: TGCGCCAGCAGCTTGGTTTCCGAAGCCAAAAACATTCAGTACTTC

J: TRBJ1-2
V: TRBV24-1
size: once
D: -
CDR3: CATSDLPRGHGYTF
DNA: TGTGCCACCAGTGATTTGCCAAGGGGACATGGCTACACCTTC

J: TRBJ1-4
V: TRBV6-1
size: few
D: -
CDR3: CASNRPVNGGEKLFF
DNA: TGTGCCAGCAATCGTCCGGTGAACGGAGGTGAAAAACTGTTTTTT

J: TRBJ1-5
V: TRBV15
size: -
D: -
CDR3: CATSRGGAGGRQPQHF
DNA: TGTGCCACCAGCAGAGGAGGGGCCGGGGGGCGACAGCCCCAGCATTTT

J: TRBJ1-4
V: TRBV5-1
size: few
D: TRBD1
CDR3: CASSSSGQGTNEKLFF
DNA: TGCGCCAGCAGCTCTTCCGGACAGGGGACTAATGAAAAACTGTTTTTT

J: TRBJ1-2
V: TRBV19
size: -
D: -
CDR3: CASTGGVGYTF
DNA: TGTGCCAGTACTGGTGGGGTCGGCTACACCTTC

J: TRBJ2-5
V: TRBV12-3/TRBV12-4
size: few
D: -
CDR3: CASTEPLGAQYF
DNA: TGTGCCAGCACCGAGCCATTGGGGGCCCAGTACTTC

J: TRBJ2-1
V: TRBV27
size: -
D: TRBD2
CDR3: CASSLRTSFERINNEQFF
DNA: TGTGCCAGCAGTTTACGGACTAGCTTCGAGAGGATAAACAATGAGCAGTTCTTC

J: TRBJ2-3
V: TRBV20-1
size: -
D: TRBD2
CDR3: CSATFWTSGPTDTQYF
DNA: TGCAGTGCCACCTTCTGGACTAGCGGGCCCACAGATACGCAGTATTTT

J: TRBJ2-1
V: TRBV11-2
size: -
D: -
CDR3: CASSSQGGRYNEQFF
DNA: TGTGCCAGCAGCTCTCAGGGGGGAAGGTACAATGAGCAGTTCTTC

J: TRBJ2-5
V: TRBV12-3/TRBV12-4
size: -
D: TRBD2
CDR3: CASSHTSGGVETQYF
DNA: TGTGCCAGCAGCCATACTAGCGGGGGGGTCGAGACCCAGTACTTC

J: TRBJ1-1
V: TRBV10-3
size: -
D: TRBD1
CDR3: CAISEPTGTNTEAFF
DNA: TGTGCCATCAGTGAACCGACAGGGACCAACACTGAAGCTTTCTTT

J: TRBJ2-7
V: TRBV4-1
size: -
D: -
CDR3: CASSQVLGEQYF
DNA: TGCGCCAGCAGCCAAGTCCTCGGCGAGCAGTACTTC

J: TRBJ2-5
V: TRBV28
size: -
D: -
CDR3: CASSLGPAGETQYF
DNA: TGTGCCAGCAGTTTAGGGCCGGCGGGGGAGACCCAGTACTTC

J: TRBJ2-5
V: TRBV9
size: few
D: -
CDR3: CASSVAGAVAETQYF
DNA: TGTGCCAGCAGCGTAGCAGGAGCGGTGGCAGAGACCCAGTACTTC

J: TRBJ2-1
V: TRBV29-1
size: -
D: TRBD1
CDR3: CSVEDLPGQGGDEQFF
DNA: TGCAGCGTTGAAGATCTACCGGGACAGGGGGGTGATGAGCAGTTCTTC

J: TRBJ1-1
V: TRBV6-2/TRBV6-3
size: once
D: TRBD1
CDR3: CASTAKQGARATEAFF
DNA: TGTGCCAGCACCGCTAAACAGGGGGCGCGGGCTACTGAAGCTTTCTTT

J: TRBJ2-7
V: TRBV7-2
size: -
D: -
CDR3: CASSLGGGTSMEQYF
DNA: TGTGCCAGCAGCTTAGGGGGTGGGACGTCAATGGAGCAGTACTTC

J: TRBJ2-7
V: TRBV20-1
size: -
D: -
CDR3: CSARESGSTYEQYF
DNA: TGCAGTGCTAGAGAGAGCGGGTCTACCTACGAGCAGTACTTC